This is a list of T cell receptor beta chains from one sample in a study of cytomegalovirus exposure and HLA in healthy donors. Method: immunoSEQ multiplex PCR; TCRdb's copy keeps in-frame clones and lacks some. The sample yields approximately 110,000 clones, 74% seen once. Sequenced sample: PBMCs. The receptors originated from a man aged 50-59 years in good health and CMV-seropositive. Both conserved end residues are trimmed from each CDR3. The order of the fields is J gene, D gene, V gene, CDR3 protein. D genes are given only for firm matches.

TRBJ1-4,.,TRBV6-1,ASNEERAGEKLF
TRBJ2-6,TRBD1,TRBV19,ASSPAQGAGANVLT
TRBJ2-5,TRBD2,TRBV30,AWSVTSGTQETQY
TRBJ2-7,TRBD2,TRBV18,ASSPGLAGPGGAEQY
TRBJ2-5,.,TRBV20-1,SAPGDETQY
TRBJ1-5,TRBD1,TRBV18,ASSSDRNQPQH
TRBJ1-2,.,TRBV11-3,ASSLAGLSHGYT
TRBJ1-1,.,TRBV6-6,ASSEGGATEAF
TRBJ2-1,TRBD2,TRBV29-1,SQRGTNEQF
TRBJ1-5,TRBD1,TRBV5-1,ASSLGQGVHQPQH
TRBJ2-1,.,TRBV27,ASRRFGKVFSNEQF
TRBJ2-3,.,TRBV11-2,ASSLNDRGTQY
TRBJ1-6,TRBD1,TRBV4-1,ASSLRDSAYNSPLH
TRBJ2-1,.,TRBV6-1,ASSARALF
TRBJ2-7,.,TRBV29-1,SVRVTGAYEQY
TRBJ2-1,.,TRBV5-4,ASSYERATTSDEQF
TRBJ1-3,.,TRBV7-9,SSSPGLPLSGNTIY
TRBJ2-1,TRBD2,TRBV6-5,ASSPSGSSYNEQF
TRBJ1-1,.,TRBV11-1,ASSWSARGNTEAF
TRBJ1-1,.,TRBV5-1,ASTRGLPNTEAF
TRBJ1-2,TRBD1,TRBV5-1,ASSPRTGAGNYGYT
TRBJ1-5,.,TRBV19,ASSIANQPQH
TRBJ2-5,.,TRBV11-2,ASSLVTVQKTQY
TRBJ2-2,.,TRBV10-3,AISRVGGAGTGELF
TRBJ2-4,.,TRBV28,ASSFSRAFVAKNIQY
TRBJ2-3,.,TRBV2,ASSAEGGGDTQY
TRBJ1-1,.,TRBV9,VSSALDRNTEAF
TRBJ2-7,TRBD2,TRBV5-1,ASNPTGGGFEQY